A selection of T cell receptor beta chains follows, all from one sample in a study of blood T cell repertoires in COVID-19. Profiled with immunoSEQ multiplex PCR; TCRdb holds only in-frame clones, not every one. Here the sample spans 240,000 or so clones, about 90% being singletons. Sample: peripheral blood. These TCRs come from a woman aged 30 to 39 who had recovered from COVID-19. The CDR3 runs from the conserved cysteine through the conserved F or W. D genes are given only for firm matches. Where a row states a size, it is once, few, many or the class of an expanded clone; other rows omit it.

. | TRBJ1-3 | TRBV18 | TRBD1 | 16 | CASSPSLQGSGNTIYF | TGTGCCAGCTCACCTAGCTTACAGGGGAGCGGAAACACCATATATTTT
. | TRBJ2-1 | TRBV4-1 | TRBD2 | 15 | CASSQGLAGVNEQFF | TGCGCCAGCAGCCAAGGACTAGCGGGGGTCAATGAGCAGTTCTTC
. | TRBJ2-1 | TRBV5-1 | TRBD2 | 18 | CASSASSGGYESYNEQFF | TGCGCCAGCAGCGCATCTAGCGGGGGCTACGAATCCTACAATGAGCAGTTCTTC
. | TRBJ1-2 | TRBV7-6 | TRBD1 | 17 | CASSLVRTGGANYGYTF | TGTGCCAGCAGCTTAGTAAGGACAGGGGGCGCCAACTATGGCTACACCTTC
. | TRBJ2-3 | TRBV24-1 | . | 16 | CATSDSRTPSTDTQYF | TGTGCCACCAGTGATTCGCGGACACCAAGCACAGATACGCAGTATTTT
. | TRBJ2-1 | TRBV5-4 | TRBD2 | 14 | CASSPAGGGNEQFF | TGTGCCAGCAGCCCCGCCGGCGGGGGGAATGAGCAGTTCTTC
. | TRBJ1-4 | TRBV30 | . | 15 | CAWRAEAALGEKLFF | TGTGCCTGGAGGGCGGAGGCTGCCCTCGGGGAAAAACTGTTTTTT
. | TRBJ1-4 | TRBV9 | . | 17 | CASSAGQISSGYEKLFF | TGTGCCAGCAGCGCAGGACAGATTTCTTCGGGCTACGAAAAACTGTTTTTT
. | TRBJ1-1 | TRBV30 | . | 13 | CAWSQTLNTEAFF | TGTGCCTGGAGTCAAACACTGAACACTGAAGCTTTCTTT
. | TRBJ2-1 | TRBV18 | TRBD1 | 15 | CASSPTGASYNEQFF | TGTGCCAGCTCACCCACAGGGGCGTCCTACAATGAGCAGTTCTTC
. | TRBJ1-2 | TRBV6-4 | . | 15 | CASSDSITLKYGYTF | TGTGCCAGCAGTGACTCGATCACTCTAAAATATGGCTACACCTTC
. | TRBJ2-5 | TRBV5-1 | TRBD2 | 19 | CASSRLGSGGVQEGETQYF | TGCGCCAGCAGCCGTCTCGGTAGCGGGGGGGTACAAGAGGGAGAGACCCAGTACTTC
. | TRBJ1-2 | TRBV6-1 | . | 15 | CASSEVTIPNYGYTF | TGTGCCAGCAGTGAGGTTACAATTCCTAACTATGGCTACACCTTC
. | TRBJ2-7 | TRBV27 | TRBD1 | 14 | CASSFGQGSYEQYF | TGTGCCAGCAGTTTCGGACAGGGCTCCTACGAGCAGTACTTC
. | TRBJ1-2 | TRBV2 | . | 13 | CARRQDTNYGYTF | TGTGCCAGGAGACAGGATACTAACTATGGCTACACCTTC
. | TRBJ1-4 | TRBV15 | TRBD1 | 15 | CATSDRTGLGEKLFF | TGTGCCACCAGCGACCGGACAGGGTTGGGGGAAAAACTGTTTTTT
. | TRBJ2-5 | TRBV19 | TRBD2 | 14 | CASSTGGRGETQYF | TGTGCCAGTAGTACCGGAGGGAGGGGAGAGACCCAGTACTTC
. | TRBJ1-3 | TRBV13 | . | 14 | CASSLWQGGNTIYF | TGTGCCAGCAGCTTGTGGCAGGGTGGAAACACCATATATTTT
. | TRBJ2-7 | TRBV10-3 | TRBD2 | 15 | CAIGEGGGSTYEQYF | TGTGCCATCGGTGAGGGCGGGGGATCGACCTACGAGCAGTACTTC
few | TRBJ2-5 | TRBV29-1 | . | 17 | CSVEGGHQQPYQETQYF | TGCAGCGTTGAAGGGGGACATCAACAACCGTACCAAGAGACCCAGTACTTC
few | TRBJ2-1 | TRBV11-2 | . | 15 | CASRVPGSSLNEQFF | TGTGCCAGCAGAGTACCGGGAAGTTCTCTCAATGAGCAGTTCTTC
. | TRBJ2-2 | TRBV18 | TRBD1 | 14 | CASSPRQGIGELFF | TGTGCCAGCTCACCGAGACAGGGCATCGGGGAGCTGTTTTTT
few | TRBJ2-2 | TRBV7-9 | . | 13 | CASSLAFEEELFF | TGTGCCAGCAGCTTAGCCTTTGAGGAGGAGCTGTTTTTT
few | TRBJ1-1 | TRBV9 | . | 15 | CASSVDHRANTEAFF | TGTGCCAGCAGCGTAGACCACAGGGCGAACACTGAAGCTTTCTTT
. | TRBJ1-6 | TRBV6-5 | . | 15 | CASSWRDNPGSPLHF | TGTGCCAGCAGTTGGAGAGACAACCCGGGATCACCCCTCCACTTT
. | TRBJ2-3 | TRBV25-1 | . | 13 | CASSESGRDTQYF | TGTGCCAGCAGTGAATCGGGGAGGGATACGCAGTATTTT
. | TRBJ1-5 | TRBV19 | TRBD1 | 15 | CASSMTGTSNQPQHF | TGTGCCAGTAGTATGACAGGGACTAGCAATCAGCCCCAGCATTTT
once | TRBJ2-3 | TRBV7-9 | TRBD1 | 16 | CASSPRGRQIPDTQYF | TGTGCCAGCAGCCCGAGGGGGCGACAGATTCCAGATACGCAGTATTTT
. | TRBJ1-2 | TRBV6-1 | . | 14 | CASSEAAAAYGYTF | TGTGCCAGCAGTGAAGCTGCGGCGGCCTATGGCTACACCTTC
. | TRBJ1-4 | TRBV7-9 | TRBD1 | 15 | CASSTNRDSNEKLFF | TGTGCCAGCAGCACCAACCGGGACAGTAATGAAAAACTGTTTTTT
once | TRBJ1-5 | TRBV13 | . | 15 | CASSLGDRPNQPQHF | TGTGCCAGCAGCTTAGGCGACAGGCCGAATCAGCCCCAGCATTTT
. | TRBJ1-2 | TRBV18 | TRBD1 | 15 | CASSPVGQGEYGYTF | TGTGCCAGCTCACCAGTGGGACAGGGAGAGTATGGCTACACCTTC
. | TRBJ1-1 | TRBV2 | TRBD1 | 11 | CASSQGAEAFF | TGTGCCAGCAGTCAGGGGGCTGAAGCTTTCTTT
. | TRBJ2-3 | TRBV27 | TRBD1 | 14 | CASTSRDSGDTQYF | TGTGCCAGCACTTCCCGGGACAGTGGAGATACGCAGTATTTT
. | TRBJ2-5 | TRBV7-2 | TRBD2 | 13 | CASSRTSFETQYF | TGTGCCAGCAGCCGGACTAGCTTCGAGACCCAGTACTTC
. | TRBJ1-6 | TRBV19 | . | 13 | CASRDLADSPLHF | TGTGCCTCGCGGGACCTAGCAGATTCACCCCTCCACTTT
. | TRBJ1-2 | TRBV5-5 | . | 15 | CASSTDFRPSDGYTF | TGTGCCAGCAGCACGGACTTCCGCCCTTCGGATGGCTACACCTTC
once | TRBJ2-1 | TRBV10-3 | . | 15 | CAISESRSLRDEQFF | TGTGCCATCAGTGAGTCGAGGAGCCTCAGGGATGAGCAGTTCTTC
. | TRBJ2-7 | TRBV7-9 | . | 15 | CASSFGGAISYEQYF | TGTGCCAGCAGCTTTGGGGGGGCGATTTCCTACGAGCAGTACTTC
. | TRBJ2-3 | TRBV24-1 | TRBD2 | 16 | CATRVAASGRTDTQYF | TGTGCCACGAGAGTGGCGGCTAGCGGCCGCACAGATACGCAGTATTTT
. | TRBJ2-3 | TRBV6-6 | TRBD2 | 16 | CASRSTAGGGTDTQYF | TGTGCCAGCAGATCAACCGCGGGGGGGGGCACAGATACGCAGTATTTT
. | TRBJ1-4 | TRBV5-1 | . | 16 | CASSLVSRRGNEKLFF | TGCGCCAGCAGCTTGGTATCTCGCAGGGGTAATGAAAAACTGTTTTTT
. | TRBJ2-5 | TRBV27 | . | 15 | CASSLDGFNQETQYF | TGTGCCAGCAGTTTAGATGGCTTCAACCAAGAGACCCAGTACTTC
. | TRBJ2-2 | TRBV7-9 | . | 14 | CASSNRANTGELFF | TGTGCCAGCAGCAACAGGGCAAACACCGGGGAGCTGTTTTTT
. | TRBJ1-2 | TRBV6-6 | TRBD1 | 16 | CASGSETGAFPGGYTF | TGTGCCAGCGGATCCGAGACAGGGGCATTTCCGGGGGGCTACACCTTC
. | TRBJ2-7 | TRBV7-2 | TRBD1 | 15 | CASSQDRALHYEQYF | TGTGCCAGCAGCCAGGACAGGGCCCTGCATTACGAGCAGTACTTC
. | TRBJ2-5 | TRBV5-5 | . | 15 | CASSLEPFRGETQYF | TGTGCCAGCAGCTTGGAGCCATTTAGGGGGGAGACCCAGTACTTC
. | TRBJ2-3 | TRBV6-5 | . | 15 | CASSYFGQITDTQYF | TGTGCCAGCAGTTACTTCGGACAGATCACAGATACGCAGTATTTT
. | TRBJ1-1 | TRBV5-1 | TRBD1 | 15 | CASSRATGGNTEAFF | TGCGCCAGCAGCCGAGCCACAGGGGGTAACACTGAAGCTTTCTTT
. | TRBJ2-1 | TRBV4-2 | TRBD2 | 17 | CASSPRTSGGADNEQFF | TGTGCCAGCAGCCCGCGGACTAGCGGGGGGGCTGACAATGAGCAGTTCTTC
. | TRBJ2-3 | TRBV9 | TRBD2 | 16 | CASSTQRGGDTDTQYF | TGTGCCAGCAGTACCCAGCGGGGGGGCGACACAGATACGCAGTATTTT
. | TRBJ2-7 | TRBV30 | TRBD2 | 15 | CAWSVGIAGGASQYF | TGTGCCTGGAGTGTAGGGATAGCGGGGGGGGCCTCCCAGTACTTC
few | TRBJ1-3 | TRBV2 | . | 15 | CASKRKGNPGNTIYF | TGTGCCAGCAAGCGGAAAGGGAATCCTGGAAACACCATATATTTT